This T cell receptor (beta chain) was identified during a study of PD-L1 blockade in urothelial cancer (dated by TCRdb to the late 2010s). Background for the entire study: Therapy was started at some point between 2012 and 2014 for all patients, and atezolizumab 1,200 mg was administered intravenously every 3 weeks. About 90% of the roughly 29 patients were identified as males with urothelial cancer of bladder origin, and a prior smoking history was reported by 18 of 29 patients. Patients had an ECOG performance status of 0 or 1 and had received between 0 and 3 prior chemotherapy regimens. Blood samples were analyzed at two time points: 3 weeks after treatment start (second dose) and 6 weeks after treatment start. Blood samples gave median yields of around 150,000 T cells and 82,636 unique TCRs, along with a median clonality of 0.080. Somatic, immune and clinical correlates of response to PD-L1 blockade with atezolizumab in urothelial cancer were the focus of an exploratory multi-omic analysis. Pretreatment tumor samples, along with matched peripheral blood serially collected before and after atezolizumab treatment, were subjected to TCR sequencing. Durable clinical benefit meant progression-free survival longer than 6 months, and TCR features were also tested against progression-free and overall survival. In the same patients, whole exome sequencing and RNA sequencing of pretreatment tumors were performed in addition to TCR sequencing. Under ten patients achieved durable clinical benefit and about 22 did not. Pretreatment blood TCR-seq was available for about 28 patients, at least one posttreatment blood collection was obtained for some 25 patients, and tumor TCR-seq was available for some 25 patients. What the work shows at the level of the full study, not this receptor alone: Greater expansion of tumor-associated TCR clones in peripheral blood 3 weeks after the start of treatment was observed in patients with durable benefit (n ≈ 20, p = 0.022). Because of the small sample size (n ≈ 31) and the many exploratory analyses performed, the results are intended to be regarded as hypothesis-generating. A pretreatment peripheral blood TCR clonality below the median was linked to improved progression-free and overall survival.

This specimen's time point label, interpreted: peripheral blood 6 weeks after treatment start. A total of roughly 31 patients with locally advanced or metastatic urothelial carcinoma, treated at Memorial Sloan Kettering on a trial protocol, made up the cohort. Peripheral blood mononuclear cells were collected from each patient pretreatment and during treatment, giving between 1 and 8 total time points per patient. The Qiagen DNeasy Blood extraction kit was used to purify genomic DNA from total PBMCs and tumor samples. PBMCs were collected pretreatment and during treatment, and were isolated and stored as previously described. Worth noting for this clone: No cognate antigen has been identified for it. Per-base quality was not reported, and no clone a single base away is much larger than it.

Synthetic TCR analog templates were spiked into each PCR to estimate absolute template abundance from read counts. Using the immunoSEQ assay, TCRbeta CDR3 regions were amplified from genomic DNA with bias-controlled V and J gene primers. Sequencing of rearranged TCRbeta segments was performed at approximately 20X coverage. Per the authors' processing: Clustering was used to correct sequencing errors, and CDR3s were annotated against IMGT to assign V, D and J genes. Downstream analyses used only productive TCRbeta rearrangements, leaving out any out-of-frame or stop-codon sequences. Clonality was calculated as one minus the Shannon entropy normalized by the log of the number of unique productive sequences. Fisher's exact test with Benjamini-Hochberg correction, at a threshold of adjusted p below 0.01, was used to find clones that differed between time points or between blood and tumor. The table comes from immuneACCESS by way of TCRdb, which keeps in-frame sequences with V and J called. Part of the clones is missing from these tables; in studies checked, under half for an unresolved V gene and the rest for unknown reasons. V and J calls and clone size are copied from that table; D and trimming were computed from the DNA. This sample has roughly 120,000 clones in its table, and around 89% of those were observed once. More than 1.5% of the sample rests with the top ten.

CDR1 and CDR2 (LNHDA, SQIVND) derive from the germline V gene (reference sequence). Between the V and J ends, shortened by 4 bases and 2 bases respectively, the junction contains 14 bases. The CDR3, cysteine through phenylalanine, is 15 amino acids long. This entry keeps only the CDR3 DNA: 45 bases, framed from base 1. This receptor chain uses TRBV19 and TRBJ2-5; TRBD1 is perhaps the D gene, given 5 matching bases. This sample comprised PBMCs, obtained around atezolizumab (anti-PD-L1) treatment. This receptor was obtained from a man aged 55 to 70 with urothelial cancer. The CDR3 region has the sequence CASSKLGAVQETQYF. The DNA sequence is as follows: TGTGCCAGTAGTAAATTAGGGGCGGTACAAGAGACCCAGTACTTC. Where the CDR3 stops, the reference TRBV19 and TRBJ2-5 genes take over; the full variable domain is DGGITQSPKYLFRKEGQNVTLSCEQNLNHDAMYWYRQDPGQGLRLIYYSQIVNDFQKGDIAEGYSVSREKKESFPLTVTSAQKNPTAFYLCASSKLGAVQETQYFGPGTRLLVL.